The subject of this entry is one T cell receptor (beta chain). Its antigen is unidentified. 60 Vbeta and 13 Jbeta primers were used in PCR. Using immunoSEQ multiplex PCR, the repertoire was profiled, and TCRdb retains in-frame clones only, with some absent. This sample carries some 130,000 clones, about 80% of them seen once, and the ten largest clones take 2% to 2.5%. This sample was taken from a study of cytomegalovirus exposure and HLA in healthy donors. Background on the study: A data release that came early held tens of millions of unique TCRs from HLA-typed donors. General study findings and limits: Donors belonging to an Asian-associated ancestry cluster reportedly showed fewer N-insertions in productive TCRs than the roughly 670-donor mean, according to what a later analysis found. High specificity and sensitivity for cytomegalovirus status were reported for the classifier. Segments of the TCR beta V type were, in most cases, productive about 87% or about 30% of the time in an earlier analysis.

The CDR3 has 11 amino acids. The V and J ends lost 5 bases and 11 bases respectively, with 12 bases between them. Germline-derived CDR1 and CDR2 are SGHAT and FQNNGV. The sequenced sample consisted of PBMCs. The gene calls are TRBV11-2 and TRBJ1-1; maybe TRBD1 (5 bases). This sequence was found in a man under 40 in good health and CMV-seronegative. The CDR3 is CASSLGREAFF. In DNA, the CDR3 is TGTGCCAGCAGCCTGGGGCGGGAGGCTTTCTTT.